The T cell receptor (beta chain) described here comes from a study of long-term antiretroviral therapy in people with HIV (dated by TCRdb to the early 2020s). The study in broad terms: The earliest samples were collected roughly a decade before the 2015 WHO recommendation for immediate ART, at a time when ART was usually postponed until CD4 counts fell. A retrospective serial study tested whether changes in peripheral blood TRB repertoire composition and diversity were associated with ART initiation and durable HIV suppression. A total of 150 to 200 cryopreserved PBMC samples came from approximately 30 adults with confirmed HIV infection and were collected serially over a mean of roughly 6 years (range 1-12). About 35% of the 30 participants with HIV were female. No cross-contamination during QIAcube processing was shown when test extractions of a monoclonal T-cell line were performed alongside 33 polyclonal samples.

Of note for this clone: The antigen this receptor binds is unknown. No per-base quality is available; no much larger clone lies one base away.

The immunoSEQ hsTCRB v3.0 assay was used at survey level resolution for TRB variable region sequencing. The targeted TRB sequencing depth was 40,000-50,000 T-cell genomes per sample. Pooled TRB libraries were sequenced on an Illumina MiSeq with a v3 150-cycle kit. The published analysis was carried out like this. Repertoire analysis ran in R within a reproducible Nextflow workflow covering QC, data transformation and analysis. LymphoSeq2, an R package for exploring AIRR-Seq data, was used to implement custom analyses. After excluding several samples that yielded fewer than 5000 total TRB sequences, under 200 HIV repertoires remained for analysis. Among the 170 to 200 retained HIV repertoires, 59 were collected before ART initiation and 120 to 130 after ART initiation. Repertoires were downsampled to 5000 TRB nucleotide sequences, with summary statistics averaged over 100 downsampling iterations. Only TRB sequences with CDR3 regions of at least seven amino acids were retained for analysis. A Shannon entropy-derived clonality score and the Gini coefficient were used to measure diversity. In repertoire networks, the top 5000 CDR3 amino acid sequences were linked whenever an edit distance of one separated two sequences. GLIPH2 predicted antigen specificity groups and MHC restriction for TRB CDR3 amino acid sequences. To flag known CMV, EBV, HIV or tissue antigen associations, CDR3 amino acid sequences were matched against VDJdb and McPAS-TCR. Pre-ART, post-ART and control groups were compared with Wilcoxon signed-rank tests and Holm-Bonferroni correction. Here the immuneACCESS table is served through TCRdb, limited to in-frame sequences with V and J called. Missing clones are a known gap in these copies; in checked studies unresolved V genes cover under half, and the rest lacks a known reason. The DNA gave D and trimming, while V, J and clone size come from that table. This sample holds about 25,000 clones; just over 85% were observed only once. About 15% of the sample is in the top ten clones.

In the germline V gene, CDR1 corresponds to MNHNS and CDR2 to SASEGT. From cysteine to phenylalanine, the CDR3 is 17 amino acids long. The kept DNA is CDR3 alone, 51 bases in frame from the first base. Between the V and J ends, shortened by 4 bases and 4 bases respectively, the junction contains 20 bases. The paper as a whole reports these results and caveats: Because PBMC availability was limited, only the TCR beta chain was sequenced, with no alpha chain pairing. The samples span the years 2004 to 2017, and the ART regimens used may be less effective than current regimens. Because cell numbers in pre-ART samples were limited, unsorted PBMC were profiled instead of sorted CD4+ and CD8+ T cells. Narrower CDR3 length ranges were observed in HIV repertoires than in controls, and an antigen-experienced repertoire with only a slight naive shift after ART was suggested by the network structure. The repertoire was dominated across all time points by expanded TRB clones identified before ART initiation, although this dominance was seen to fluctuate and to decrease in many PLHIV after ART. No data were available on ART adherence, viral resistance or therapy changes, limiting inferences about post-ART repertoire changes. ART initiation was associated with a significant increase in TRB diversity, but diversity stayed significantly below transplant donor controls even after long-term ART.

Inclusion was restricted to participants for whom at least one PBMC sample before ART initiation and at least two post-ART samples were available. Every participant with HIV received treatment in the United States of America. Before DNA extraction, cryopreserved samples of about 0.9-11 million PBMC were thawed and then washed. At the time of the earliest PBMC sample, participants with HIV were aged between roughly 20 and 60 years. Per participant, PBMC samples came from 1-4 timepoints prior to ART initiation and 2-8 timepoints following ART initiation, for a median of 7 samples. Serial HIV viral load, CD4+ T-cell count, ART history and demographic data were obtained for every participant. Genomic DNA was extracted from unsorted PBMC with a Qiagen kit on a QIAcube, with processing performed in batches of 12 samples.

The rearranged segments are TRBV6-1 and TRBJ2-1, with no D gene named confidently. The clonotype comes from a man aged 50 to 60 with HIV. The sample consisted of unsorted PBMCs, taken 1.2 years after starting antiretroviral therapy. The sequenced DNA: TGTGCCAGCAGTGCCATTCCCCTCCCCCGTTCTTACAATGAGCAGTTCTTC. It specifies CASSAIPLPRSYNEQFF.